This TCR beta chain was profiled in a study of shared clonotypes between healthy human individuals. Germline V gene lookup returns CDR1 LNHDA and CDR2 SQIVND (reference sequence). V was shortened by 5 bases and J by 8 bases, with 22 bases between the two germline ends. There are 15 residues in the CDR3. This clone was observed a single time. The antigen remains undetermined. Here immunoSEQ multiplex PCR was the method, and the copy in TCRdb shows in-frame clones only, minus some. Here the sample spans about 1 million clones, about 74% being singletons. The study, taken as a whole, reports: Represented diversity (both genetic and exposure-history) was limited by the small number of donors.

Sequencing used memory CD4+ T cells sorted from blood. This sample's subset: CD45RA-negative fraction. The chain is built from TRBV19 and TRBJ2-7, with a possible D match to TRBD1 (7 bases). The receptor comes from a man aged 18 to 29 in good health. The CDR3 protein is CASSPHSGDRGKQYF. CDR3 DNA: TGTGCCAGTAGTCCTCACTCGGGGGACAGAGGGAAGCAGTACTTC.